These 5 T cell receptor beta chains were all obtained from the same sample, sequenced in a study of blood T cell repertoires in COVID-19. The protocol was immunoSEQ multiplex PCR, while the TCRdb copy is restricted to in-frame clones and leaves out a portion. This sample has about 83,000 clones, with around 84% found just once. Input material: peripheral blood. Source of these receptors: an elderly woman in a cohort sampled during active or convalescent COVID-19.

The CDR3, as DNA: TGTGCTAGTGGAGAGGGACAACTCCTCTACAATGAGCAGTTCTTC. As protein: CASGEGQLLYNEQFF. The rearrangement links TRBV12-5 to TRBJ2-1; a possible D gene is TRBD1 (6 bases). The CDR3 is 15 residues long. CDR1 is LGHNT, CDR2 FRNRAP, per germline. Trimming pared 6 bases from V and 3 bases from J, leaving 15 bases between.

The V and J genes are TRBV5-8 and TRBJ2-7; D is unresolved. Between the trimmed V and J ends, which lost 1 base and 3 bases, there was a span of 14 bases. Per germline, CDR1 SGHTS and CDR2 YDEGEE. The CDR3 is 15 amino acids. The CDR3 loop is CASSLPDWQFYEQYF. CDR3 nucleotide sequence: TGTGCCAGCAGCTTGCCTGACTGGCAGTTCTACGAGCAGTACTTC. The full variable domain, completed using reference TRBV5-8 and TRBJ2-7, is EAGVTQSPTHLIKTRGQQATLRCSPISGHTSVYWYQQALGLGLQFLLWYDEGEERNRGNFPPRFSGRQFPNYSSELNVNALELEDSALYLCASSLPDWQFYEQYFGPGTRLTVT.

The rearrangement uses TRBV5-1 and TRBJ2-3, with 10 bases aligning to TRBD1. The germline V gene has CDR1 SGHRS and CDR2 YFSETQ. This CDR3 spans 15 amino acids. With 4 bases clipped from V and 3 bases from J, the junction kept 5 bases outside the gene matches. The CDR3 sequence: CASSRDRGSTDTQYF. The CDR3 DNA sequence: TGCGCCAGCAGCCGGGACAGGGGTTCAACAGATACGCAGTATTTT.

This clone was counted between two and nine times. The gene calls are TRBV7-9 and TRBJ1-1; TRBD1 might be the D (6 bases). The CDR3 runs 12 residues. V was clipped by 8 bases and J by 3 bases, with 10 bases between them. Germline CDR1 and CDR2: SEHNR and FQNEAQ (reference sequence). CDR3 region: CASLPGDTEAFF. CDR3 nucleotides: TGTGCCAGCCTTCCAGGGGACACTGAAGCTTTCTTT.

The V and J genes are TRBV30 and TRBJ1-2; the D is unclear. V lost 4 bases, J lost 0 bases, and 9 bases lay in between. This CDR3 is 13 amino acids long. From germline, CDR1 is GTSNPN and CDR2 SVGIG (reference sequence). CDR3 sequence reads: CAWTTGANYGYTF. CDR3 coding DNA: TGTGCCTGGACTACTGGAGCTAACTATGGCTACACCTTC. Full variable domain (rest looked up from reference TRBV30 and TRBJ1-2): SQTIHQWPATLVQPVGSPLSLECTVEGTSNPNLYWYRQAAGRGLQLLFYSVGIGQISSEVPQNLSASRPQDRQFILSSKKLLLSDSGFYLCAWTTGANYGYTFGSGTRLTVV.